This T cell receptor beta chain came from a study of OX40 agonist ivuxolimab in advanced cancers. About the study: Earlier anti-PD-1, anti-PD-L1 or anti-CTLA-4 therapy was permitted; roughly 37% had received some. Whole-study findings and limits: Normalized T-cell clonal expansion was also low in some nonresponders.

About this clone: Its antigen is as yet unknown.

The CDR3 sequence is 14 residues long. Germline CDR1 WNHNN, CDR2 SYGVQD (reference sequence). Trimming cost V 0 bases and J 0 bases, with 4 bases left between them. Data came from immunoSEQ multiplex PCR; TCRdb stores just in-frame clones and leaves some out. The sample lists roughly 86,000 clones; roughly 92% were seen once. The chain is built from TRBV10-1 and TRBJ2-3; D gene ambiguous. This specimen consisted of CD4+ or CD8+ T cells sorted from blood, obtained in a trial of the OX40 agonist ivuxolimab. This clonotype was obtained from an adult with an advanced solid tumor such as melanoma, head and neck, liver or kidney cancer. The CDR3 DNA sequence: TGCGCCAGCAGTGAGTCCCCGAGCACAGATACGCAGTATTTT. Protein: CASSESPSTDTQYF.